One T cell receptor beta chain is described in this entry. These data belong to a study of blood T cells in healthy people across ages. The germline CDR1 and CDR2 sequences are SGHRS and YFSETQ. Trimming removed 1 base from V and 0 bases from J, with 8 bases in between. The CDR3 is 15 amino acids. Primed by a sample-barcoded 5' primer and a J-beta primer mix, a second PCR proceeded for 7 to 11 cycles. Each of the samples gave a minimum of 3 million paired-end reads that contained CDR3. A single record per CDR3 protein comes from TCRdb applying MiXCR to the 5' RACE reads. The data show 1.5 million to 2 million distinct CDR3 sequences, approximately 50% seen once.

The sequenced sample was blood. The sequence came from a woman aged 35 to 49 in good health. The V gene is TRBV5-1, the J gene TRBJ2-1; D remains ambiguous. The CDR3 is CASSLLPDSYNEQFF. CDR3 in DNA: TGCGCCAGCAGCTTGCTGCCAGACTCCTACAATGAGCAGTTCTTC.